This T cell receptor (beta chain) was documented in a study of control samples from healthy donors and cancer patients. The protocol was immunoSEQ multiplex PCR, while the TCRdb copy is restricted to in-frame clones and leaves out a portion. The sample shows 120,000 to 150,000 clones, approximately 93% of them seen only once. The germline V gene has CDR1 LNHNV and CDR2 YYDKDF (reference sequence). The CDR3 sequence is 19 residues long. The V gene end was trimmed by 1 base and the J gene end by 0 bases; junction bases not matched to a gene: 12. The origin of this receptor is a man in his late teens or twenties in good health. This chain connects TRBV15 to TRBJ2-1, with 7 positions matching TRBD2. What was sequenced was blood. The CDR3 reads CATSRVPALAGTSYNEQFF. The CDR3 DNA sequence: TGTGCCACCAGCAGAGTCCCTGCGTTAGCGGGTACCTCCTACAATGAGCAGTTCTTC.